The 20 T cell receptor beta chains given below trace back to one sample, sequenced in a study of T cells after yellow fever vaccination. MiXCR was run by TCRdb on the 5' RACE reads, yielding one entry per CDR3 protein. The sample carries around 120,000 distinct CDR3 sequences, 15% recorded once. Sequencing was performed on CD8+ T cells sorted from PBMCs, taken 5 days after the yellow fever booster vaccination. The receptors derive from a man between 18 and 35 years old who received the YFV17D yellow fever vaccine.

This clonotype was picked up a small number of times. The chain uses TRBV6-5 and TRBJ2-1; the match to TRBD1 covers 11 bases. V dropped 5 bases and J dropped 7; count of bases not matched to a gene: 4. The length of the CDR3 is 14 residues. Germline assignment: CDR1 MNHEY and CDR2 SVGAGI. CDR3 region: CASSGTGGRNEQFF. CDR3 nucleotide sequence: TGTGCCAGCAGTGGGACAGGGGGGCGGAATGAGCAGTTCTTC.

The CDR3 DNA is TGCGCCAGCAGCTTGGACCCAGGTTATATAGCCAAAAACATTCAGTACTTC. Protein: CASSLDPGYIAKNIQYF. The chain carries TRBV5-1 and TRBJ2-4; no reliable D call. The ends were cut back, 0 bases at V and 0 bases at J, with 13 bases in the middle. Germline V gene lookup returns CDR1 SGHRS and CDR2 YFSETQ. The CDR3 spans 17 residues.

This clonotype was counted a few times. The chain recombines TRBV4-3 with TRBJ2-1; weak D call: TRBD2 (6 bases). CDR1 and CDR2 from the germline V gene are LGHNA and YSLEER. Between the trimmed V and J ends, which lost 1 base and 4 bases, there was a span of 8 bases. This CDR3 is 14 amino acids long. The CDR3 spells CASSQVAGYNEQFF. The CDR3 DNA follows: TGCGCCAGCAGCCAAGTTGCGGGGTACAATGAGCAGTTCTTC.

V is TRBV7-3 and J is TRBJ2-5, with D uncertain. Germline V gene data show CDR1 as SGHTA and CDR2 as FQGTGA. CDR3 length: 13 amino acids. Deletions cut 5 bases from V and 5 bases from J, with 12 bases between. The CDR3 nucleotides are TGTGCCAGCAGCCATGGCTCTGGGGAGACCCAGTACTTC. It specifies CASSHGSGETQYF.

This clonotype appeared a few times. V usage is TRBV11-2 and J usage is TRBJ2-1, with 7 positions matching TRBD1. With V trimmed by 5 bases and J by 2 bases, 6 bases remained unmatched. The CDR3 contains 15 residues. CDR1 and CDR2 (germline): SGHAT, FQNNGV. In DNA form, the CDR3 reads TGTGCCAGCAGCCTCGGACAGGCCACCTACAATGAGCAGTTCTTC. Its protein is CASSLGQATYNEQFF.

A few counts support this clonotype. The chain employs TRBV3-1 and TRBJ1-2; D gene ambiguous. Germline assignment: CDR1 LGHDT and CDR2 YNNKEL (reference sequence). This CDR3 has 16 amino acids. Trimming left V 3 bases short and J 0 bases short, with 14 bases between. CDR3 protein: CASSQEFNGANYGYTF. The DNA for the CDR3 is TGTGCCAGCAGCCAGGAATTCAACGGGGCTAACTATGGCTACACCTTC.

This chain joins TRBV28 and TRBJ1-1; no clear D. V lost 6 bases, J lost 5 bases, and 13 bases lay in between. In germline, CDR1 is MDHEN, CDR2 SYDVKM. The CDR3 loop spans 13 amino acids. The CDR3 DNA is TGTGCCAGCAGGGGTACTGACGCAACTGAAGCTTTCTTT. Translating it yields CASRGTDATEAFF.

This clonotype was observed a handful of times. V gene TRBV5-1 combines with J gene TRBJ2-1; 11 positions match TRBD2. Per the germline V gene, CDR1 is SGHRS and CDR2 is YFSETQ. This CDR3 is built from 15 residues. The junction had 5 bases not matched to a gene; V was cut back by 2 bases and J by 7 bases. The CDR3 coding sequence is TGCGCCAGCAGCTTTTTAGCGGGGGGGAAGAATGAGCAGTTCTTC. It encodes CASSFLAGGKNEQFF.

The chain combines TRBV11-2 with TRBJ2-7; D is ambiguous. The CDR3 runs 14 residues. V was trimmed by 0 bases and J by 4 bases, leaving 10 bases between them. Germline CDR1 SGHAT, CDR2 FQNNGV. The DNA of the CDR3 is TGTGCCAGCAGCTTAGACTTTAGGTCGTACGAGCAGTACTTC. As protein: CASSLDFRSYEQYF.

This clonotype was observed a handful of times. V gene TRBV4-1 combines with J gene TRBJ2-5, with 8 nucleotides matching TRBD2. CDR1 is MGHRA and CDR2 is YSYEKL in the germline V gene. J gave up 4 bases and V 1 base, and 5 bases lay outside the gene matches. CDR3 length: 15 amino acids. The CDR3: CASSQAGLERETQYF. The CDR3 DNA reads as TGCGCCAGCAGCCAAGCGGGACTAGAACGAGAGACCCAGTACTTC.

The chain uses TRBV25-1 and TRBJ2-7; a weak D match, TRBD1 (6 bases). The CDR3 spans 15 residues. Trimming stripped 3 bases from V and 2 bases from J, with 14 bases between. CDR1 is MGHDK and CDR2 is SYGVNS in the germline V gene. CDR3 residues: CASSESRTVAYEQYF. In nucleotides, the CDR3 is TGTGCCAGCAGTGAGTCCCGGACAGTGGCCTACGAGCAGTACTTC.

The V call is TRBV19, the J call TRBJ2-1; 12 bases map to TRBD2. The CDR3 is 17 amino acids. Germline assignment: CDR1 LNHDA and CDR2 SQIVND (reference sequence). After removal of 0 bases from V and 4 bases from J, the junction contained 4 bases not matched to a gene. CDR3 in DNA: TGTGCCAGTAGTATAGACCGGACTAGCGGGACGTACAATGAGCAGTTCTTC. It yields the protein CASSIDRTSGTYNEQFF.

This clonotype was seen a handful of times. The chain is built from TRBV20-1 and TRBJ2-2; D might be TRBD1 or TRBD2, each matching 6 bases. Germline loops: CDR1 DFQATT, CDR2 SNEGSKA (reference sequence). V was shortened by 5 bases and J by 0 bases, with 13 bases between the two germline ends. The CDR3 has 15 amino acids. The DNA for the CDR3 is TGCAGTGCTCGTGAGAGGGGGGCGAACACCGGGGAGCTGTTTTTT. This codes for CSARERGANTGELFF.

This clonotype was counted only a few times. The rearrangement uses TRBV5-4 and TRBJ2-2, with a weak D call TRBD1 (6 bases). V was shortened by 5 bases and J by 2 bases, with 13 bases between the two germline ends. The CDR3 loop spans 15 amino acids. The germline CDR1 and CDR2 sequences are SGHNT and YYREEE (reference sequence). The CDR3 nucleotides read TGTGCCAGCAGACCCGGGACAACAAACACCGGGGAGCTGTTTTTT. As protein: CASRPGTTNTGELFF.

This clonotype was detected only a few times. The chain employs TRBV28 and TRBJ2-1; D is unresolved. This CDR3 has 15 amino acids. Trimming removed 6 bases at V and 0 bases at J, with 12 bases between. Per germline, CDR1 MDHEN and CDR2 SYDVKM. CDR3 coding DNA: TGTGCCAGCAGCCTAAGACAATACTCCTACAATGAGCAGTTCTTC. It yields the protein CASSLRQYSYNEQFF.

The rearrangement uses TRBV10-3 and TRBJ2-6; D tentatively reads TRBD1 or TRBD2 (5 bases each). Germline values: CDR1 ENHRY, CDR2 SYGVKD. Trimming shortened V by 7 bases and J by 12 bases, and 16 bases separated the two germline ends. The CDR3 length is 13 residues. CDR3 sequence: CAITAGTVSVLTF. The CDR3 nucleotides read TGTGCCATCACCGCCGGGACGGTTAGCGTCCTGACTTTC.

The chain employs TRBV4-2 and TRBJ2-7; tentative D call: TRBD1 (7 bases). Trimming pared 3 bases from V and 3 bases from J, leaving 18 bases between. CDR1 and CDR2 from the germline V gene are LGHNA and YNFKEQ. The CDR3 length is 16 residues. CDR3 protein: CASSHPGGRSRYEQYF. CDR3 bases: TGTGCCAGCAGCCACCCAGGGGGGCGGTCCCGCTACGAGCAGTACTTC.

The chain is built from TRBV7-2 and TRBJ2-7; 10 bases map to TRBD2. The germline CDR1 and CDR2 sequences are SGHTA and FQGNSA. The CDR3 covers 15 residues. Trimming took 4 bases from V and 5 from J; bases not matched to a gene: 8. CDR3 region: CASSSPGLAQNEQYF. DNA of the CDR3: TGTGCCAGCAGCTCCCCGGGACTAGCGCAGAACGAGCAGTACTTC.

This clonotype was counted between two and nine times. The chain couples TRBV29-1 to TRBJ2-2; D perhaps matches TRBD2 (5 bases). The CDR3 extends over 15 amino acids. V lost 7 bases, J lost 6 bases, and 21 bases lay in between. Germline V gene lookup returns CDR1 SQVTM and CDR2 ANQGSEA. CDR3 in amino acids: CSGGAAEGMAGELFF. CDR3 nucleotide sequence: TGCAGCGGGGGTGCCGCCGAGGGTATGGCCGGGGAGCTGTTTTTT.

This chain links TRBV7-8 with TRBJ2-5; the D is unclear. The CDR3 loop spans 14 amino acids. V lost 5 bases, J lost 1 base, and 11 bases lay in between. Per germline, CDR1 SGHVS and CDR2 FQNEAQ. CDR3 in amino acids: CASSGWGGQETQYF. In nucleotides, the CDR3 is TGTGCCAGCAGCGGGTGGGGTGGCCAAGAGACCCAGTACTTC.